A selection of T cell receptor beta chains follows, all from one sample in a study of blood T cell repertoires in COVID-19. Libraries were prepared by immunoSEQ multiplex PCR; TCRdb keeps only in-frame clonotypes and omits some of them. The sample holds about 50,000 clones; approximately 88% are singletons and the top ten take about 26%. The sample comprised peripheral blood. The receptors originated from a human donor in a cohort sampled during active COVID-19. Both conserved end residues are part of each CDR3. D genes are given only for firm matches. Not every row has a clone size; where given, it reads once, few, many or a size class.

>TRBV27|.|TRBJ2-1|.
TGTGCCAGCAGTTTCCTCGGTGGGGGAGCGGGTATAGCCCGCTCCTACAATGAGCAGTTCTTC
CASSFLGGGAGIARSYNEQFF
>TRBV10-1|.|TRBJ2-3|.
TGCGCCAGGAGCCCCAGGGGAGATACGCAGTATTTT
CARSPRGDTQYF
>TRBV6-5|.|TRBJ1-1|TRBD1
TGTGCCACCACAGTTAGGTACAGGGGGCCCACTGAAGCTTTCTTT
CATTVRYRGPTEAFF
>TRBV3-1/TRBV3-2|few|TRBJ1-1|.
TGTGCCAGCAGCCCCGCCCAGATGAACACTGAAGCTTTCTTT
CASSPAQMNTEAFF
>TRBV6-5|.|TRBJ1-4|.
TGTGCCAGCAGGCCCCCCTCAGGGGAGAACGAAAAACTGTTTTTT
CASRPPSGENEKLFF
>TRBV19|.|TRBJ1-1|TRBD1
TGTGCCAGTATCCACCCCCAGGGGGCAAGCACTGAAGCTTTCTTT
CASIHPQGASTEAFF
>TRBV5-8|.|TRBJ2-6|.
TGTGCCAGCAGCTTTGGACAAGCTGGGGCCAACGTCCTGACTTTC
CASSFGQAGANVLTF
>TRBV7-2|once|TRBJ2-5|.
TGTGCCAGCACTTTCCATCCGGGGGAGACCCAGTACTTC
CASTFHPGETQYF
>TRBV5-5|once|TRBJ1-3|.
TGTGCCAGCGGGACTGAATACTCTGGAAACACCATATATTTT
CASGTEYSGNTIYF
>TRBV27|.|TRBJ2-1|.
TGTGCCAGCAGTTCTAGGAGGCACTCCTACAATGAGCAGTTCTTC
CASSSRRHSYNEQFF
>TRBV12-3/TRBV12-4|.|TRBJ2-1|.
TGTGCCAGCACCTTCGTTCTTTACAATGAGCAGTTCTTC
CASTFVLYNEQFF
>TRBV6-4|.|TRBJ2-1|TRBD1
TGTGCCAGCAGAACAGATACAGGGGGCCTGTTCTTC
CASRTDTGGLFF
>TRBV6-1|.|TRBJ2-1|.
TGTGCCAGCAGTGAACAGGGAAGCTCCTACAATGAGCAGTTCTTC
CASSEQGSSYNEQFF
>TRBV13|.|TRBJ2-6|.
TGTGCCAGCAGCTCCAACCAGGGCTTCTCTGGGGCCAACGTCCTGACTTTC
CASSSNQGFSGANVLTF
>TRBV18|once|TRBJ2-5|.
TGTGCCAGCTCCCCTAGGGGGATGGAGACCCAGTACTTC
CASSPRGMETQYF
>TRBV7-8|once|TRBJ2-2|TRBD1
TGTGCCAGCAGCTCGCAGGGGGCGGTCACCGGGGAGCTGTTTTTT
CASSSQGAVTGELFF
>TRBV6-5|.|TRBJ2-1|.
TGTGCCAGCAGTCGCAATCCTACCTCCTACAATGAGCAGTTCTTC
CASSRNPTSYNEQFF
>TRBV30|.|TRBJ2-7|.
TGTGCCTGGAGTGTGGGCCGCCGGTACGAGCAGTACTTC
CAWSVGRRYEQYF
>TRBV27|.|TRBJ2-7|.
TGTGCCAGCAGTTTAATTCGAAACCCGAGCTCCTACGAGCAGTACTTC
CASSLIRNPSSYEQYF
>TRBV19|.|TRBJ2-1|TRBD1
TGTGCCAGCGGGACAGGGGTTTTCAATGAGCAGTTCTTC
CASGTGVFNEQFF
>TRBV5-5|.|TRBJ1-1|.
TGTGCCAGCAGCTTGGAGGGGATGAACACTGAAGCTTTCTTT
CASSLEGMNTEAFF
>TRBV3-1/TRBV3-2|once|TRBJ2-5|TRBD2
TGTGCCCGCAGCCGGGGGGGAGCGGGGGCCCAAGAGACCCAGTACTTC
CARSRGGAGAQETQYF
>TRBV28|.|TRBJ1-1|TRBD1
TGTGCCAGCAGTTTCACTGGACAGGAGAGCACTGAAGCTTTCTTT
CASSFTGQESTEAFF
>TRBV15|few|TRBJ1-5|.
TGTGCCACCAGGCAGGCAGGGGGCAATCAGCCCCAGCATTTT
CATRQAGGNQPQHF
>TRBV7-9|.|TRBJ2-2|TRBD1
TGTGCCAGCAGCTTAGCTTTCCAGGGGGCTCACACTGGGGAGCTGTTTTTT
CASSLAFQGAHTGELFF
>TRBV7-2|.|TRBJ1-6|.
TGTGCCAGCAGCTTAGTACCCGCCCAGCGGGGGTACTCACCCCTCCACTTT
CASSLVPAQRGYSPLHF
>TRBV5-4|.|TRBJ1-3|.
TGTGCCAGCAGCTCGTGGGGCAGTAACACCATATATTTT
CASSSWGSNTIYF